This T cell receptor beta chain was recorded in a study of cytomegalovirus exposure and HLA in healthy donors. Remarks on this clone: Its antigen is undetermined.

General study findings and limits: Most sequenced TCRs were rare (though some public TCRs occurred in many donors).

Use of 60 Vbeta and 13 Jbeta primers characterized the PCR. Clones were sequenced by immunoSEQ multiplex PCR, and TCRdb holds only the in-frame ones, with some missing. The sample has under 130,000 clones, 75% to 85% seen once. The specimen sequenced was PBMCs. The sequence was collected from a man younger than 35 in good health and CMV-seronegative.

CDR3 sequence reads: CASSHVGTDTQYF. CDR3 DNA sequence: TGCGCCAGCAGCCACGTCGGCACAGATACGCAGTATTTT. The genes are TRBV4-3 and TRBJ2-3; D is uncertain. V was clipped by 3 bases and J by 1 base, with 5 bases between them. Looked up from germline, CDR1 is LGHNA and CDR2 is YSLEER. The CDR3 runs 13 residues.